The 11 T cell receptor beta chains in this list originate from one sample, sequenced in a study of T-cell memory formation after mild COVID-19. From the 5' RACE reads, TCRdb called clonotypes with MiXCR, one entry per CDR3 protein. The table includes some 180,000 distinct CDR3 sequences, about 18% detected once. The sequenced sample was PBMCs or a T cell subset sorted from them (not recorded which). The receptors stem from a man aged 18-30 years who had mild COVID-19 (a few samples of this study predate the infection). Cell type and time point are not known.

CDR3 amino acids: CASSADVLQPQHF. Here the CDR3 DNA reads TGTGCCAGCAGTGCTGACGTACTACAGCCCCAGCATTTT. The V gene is TRBV2, the J gene TRBJ1-5; D uncertain. The CDR3 is 13 residues long. Per the germline V gene, CDR1 is SNHLY and CDR2 is FYNNEI. The ends were cut back, 4 bases at V and 7 bases at J, with 11 bases in the middle.

This clonotype was counted only a few times. This chain joins TRBV29-1 and TRBJ2-5, with D possibly TRBD2 on 5 matching bases. Per germline, CDR1 SQVTM and CDR2 ANQGSEA. Trimming left V 5 bases short and J 6 bases short, with 16 bases between. The CDR3 runs 13 residues. CDR3 loop: CSVRRTGVKTQYF. CDR3 DNA sequence: TGCAGCGTTAGACGGACTGGCGTGAAGACCCAGTACTTC.

CDR3 DNA sequence: TGTGCCAGCACCCCCTGGGGTGGGAATGAGCAGTTCTTC. Protein sequence: CASTPWGGNEQFF. The V and J genes are TRBV6-2 or TRBV6-3 and TRBJ2-1; D is undetermined. V was clipped by 7 bases and J by 7 bases, with 14 bases between them. Per the germline V gene, CDR1 is MNHEY and CDR2 is SVGEGT. The CDR3 is made up of 13 amino acids.

This clonotype was counted ten times or more. The chain uses TRBV7-9 and TRBJ2-2; a possible D gene is TRBD1 (6 bases). CDR1 and CDR2 from the germline V gene are SEHNR and FQNEAQ (reference sequence). The length of the CDR3 is 14 residues. Trimming left V 3 bases short and J 6 bases short, with 11 bases between. CDR3 sequence reads: CASSLRGSSGELFF. In DNA form, the CDR3 reads TGTGCCAGCAGCTTGAGGGGGTCGTCCGGGGAGCTGTTTTTT. The entire variable domain, with the rest obtained from reference TRBV7-9 and TRBJ2-2, is as follows: DTGVSQNPRHKITKRGQNVTFRCDPISEHNRLYWYRQTLGQGPEFLTYFQNEAQLEKSRLLSDRFSAERPKGSFSTLEIQRTEQGDSAMYLCASSLRGSSGELFFGEGSRLTVL.

V gene TRBV18 combines with J gene TRBJ1-1; 8 nucleotides align to TRBD1. The CDR3 is made up of 15 amino acids. V was pared by 3 bases and J by 10 bases, with 13 bases of the junction left unmatched. Germline assignment: CDR1 KGHSH and CDR2 LQKENI. DNA for the CDR3: TGTGCCAGCTCACCGCGGGACAGGACCGTCCTTCGAGCTTTCTTT. It is translated as CASSPRDRTVLRAFF. Based on the CDR3 plus reference TRBV18 and TRBJ1-1, the full variable domain is NAGVMQNPRHLVRRRGQEARLRCSPMKGHSHVYWYRQLPEEGLKFMVYLQKENIIDESGMPKERFSAEFPKEGPSILRIQQVVRGDSAAYFCASSPRDRTVLRAFFGQGTRLTVV.

The genes are TRBV7-2 and TRBJ2-7, with D perhaps TRBD2 (6 bases). The V end lost 4 bases, the J end lost 5 bases, and 18 bases lay between the germline ends. There are 15 residues in the CDR3. Germline assignment: CDR1 SGHTA and CDR2 FQGNSA. The CDR3 DNA sequence: TGTGCCAGCAGCTCAAACTCAGGCGGAGGGGACGAGCAGTACGTC. Protein sequence: CASSSNSGGGDEQYV.

This clonotype has only a few counts. The V gene is TRBV6-6, the J gene TRBJ1-3; 8 bases align to TRBD1. CDR3 size: 15 residues. The germline gives CDR1 MNHNY, CDR2 SVGAGI (reference sequence). J gave up 4 bases and V 6 bases, and 8 bases lay outside the gene matches. CDR3 in DNA: TGTGCCAGCAGACTGCAGGGGGCGCAGGGAAACACCATATATTTT. This translates into CASRLQGAQGNTIYF.

This clonotype was found a few times. The CDR3 loop is CASSLQSQETQYF. CDR3 sequence (DNA): TGCGCCAGCAGCTTACAGTCCCAAGAGACCCAGTACTTC. The chain employs TRBV5-1 and TRBJ2-5; D is undetermined. Germline V gene data show CDR1 as SGHRS and CDR2 as YFSETQ. Trimming left V 2 bases short and J 1 base short, with 6 bases between. The CDR3 is made up of 13 amino acids.

This clonotype was recorded at least ten times. The V and J genes are TRBV7-8 and TRBJ2-4; D is ambiguous. Germline CDR1 SGHVS, CDR2 FQNEAQ. The CDR3 spans 12 residues. V lost 1 base, J lost 5 bases, and 3 bases lay in between. The CDR3 nucleotides read TGTGCCAGCAGCTTAGTCGAAAACATTCAGTACTTC. This gives the protein CASSLVENIQYF.

This clonotype was detected ten times or more. CDR3 bases: TGTGCCAGCAGCCTGATCTTCGGGGTTCAGTTCTTC. Amino acids: CASSLIFGVQFF. V and J are TRBV7-2 and TRBJ2-1, with TRBD2 as a possible D gene (5 bases). The CDR3 loop spans 12 amino acids. CDR1 SGHTA and CDR2 FQGNSA come from the germline V gene. V lost 5 bases and J lost 13, with 15 bases in between.

This clonotype was picked up a small number of times. This chain links TRBV9 with TRBJ2-3, with TRBD1 identical over 8 bases. CDR3 length: 16 amino acids. Germline CDR1 SGDLS, CDR2 YYNGEE. V was clipped by 0 bases and J by 5 bases; unmatched bases: 8. The CDR3 loop is CASSVGGAGTGDTQYF. The CDR3 bases are TGTGCCAGCAGCGTAGGAGGGGCAGGGACAGGAGATACGCAGTATTTT.